The rows below give T cell receptor beta chains drawn from one sample of a study of technical replicates of blood from a few donors. Profiled with immunoSEQ multiplex PCR; TCRdb holds only in-frame clones, not every one. Among under 85,000 clones, just under 95% were seen once, and the ten largest hold around 0.38%. The sequenced sample consisted of T cells isolated from PBMCs. Receptors originate from a human donor in good health. Both conserved end residues are part of each CDR3. The D gene is left open where the match is weak. Clone sizes are given selectively: once, few, many, or a class where the clone is expanded.

d_call	v_call	clone_size	cdr3_length	j_call	cdr3_aa	cdr3_nt
TRBD2	TRBV28	NA	16	TRBJ2-5	CASVWRTRERQETQYF	TGTGCCAGCGTGTGGAGGACTAGAGAGCGCCAAGAGACCCAGTACTTC
NA	TRBV19	NA	14	TRBJ2-7	CASSILAGFYEQYF	TGTGCCAGTAGTATTTTGGCAGGATTCTACGAGCAGTACTTC
TRBD1	TRBV7-9	NA	18	TRBJ2-7	CASSKLSTGTVSSYEQYF	TGTGCCAGCAGCAAGTTATCGACCGGGACAGTAAGCTCCTACGAGCAGTACTTC
NA	TRBV5-5	NA	15	TRBJ2-7	CASSSGGGHFEEQYF	TGTGCCAGCAGCTCTGGAGGGGGCCATTTTGAGGAGCAGTACTTC
NA	TRBV5-1	NA	11	TRBJ2-4	CASRTGSIQYF	TGCGCCAGCCGTACAGGGTCCATTCAGTACTTC
TRBD1	TRBV29-1	NA	13	TRBJ1-2	CSHTTGGVYGYTF	TGCAGCCATACAACAGGGGGCGTCTATGGCTACACCTTC
NA	TRBV9	NA	13	TRBJ1-5	CASSVSDNQPQHF	TGTGCCAGCAGCGTATCAGACAATCAGCCCCAGCATTTT
TRBD2	TRBV2	NA	12	TRBJ2-7	CASIAGVDEQYF	TGTGCCAGCATAGCGGGAGTGGATGAGCAGTACTTC
TRBD2	TRBV7-8	NA	14	TRBJ2-3	CASGRGASTDTQYF	TGTGCCAGTGGGAGGGGCGCCAGCACAGATACGCAGTATTTT
NA	TRBV11-1	NA	14	TRBJ2-3	CASSFGGDADTQYF	TGTGCCAGCAGCTTCGGGGGAGACGCAGATACGCAGTATTTT
TRBD1	TRBV4-1	NA	14	TRBJ1-3	CASRDRLSGNTIYF	TGCGCCAGCAGGGACAGGCTCTCTGGAAACACCATATATTTT
TRBD1	TRBV7-2	NA	15	TRBJ1-1	CASSLSGTGATEAFF	TGTGCCAGCAGCTTGTCCGGGACAGGGGCCACTGAAGCTTTCTTT
NA	TRBV7-7	NA	15	TRBJ2-5	CASSLGLAVQETQYF	TGTGCTAGCAGCTTAGGCTTGGCGGTCCAAGAGACCCAGTACTTC
TRBD1	TRBV5-1	few	16	TRBJ2-7	CASSGGDRGLVVEQYF	TGCGCCAGCAGCGGGGGGGACAGGGGCTTGGTTGTCGAGCAGTACTTC
NA	TRBV28	NA	14	TRBJ1-5	CASSSYRVLEPQHF	TGTGCCAGCAGTTCATACAGGGTACTCGAGCCCCAGCATTTT
TRBD2	TRBV29-1	NA	15	TRBJ2-2	CSVEGRRENFGELFF	TGCAGCGTTGAGGGTAGGCGGGAGAACTTCGGGGAGCTGTTTTTT
TRBD2	TRBV6-5	NA	16	TRBJ2-1	CASSYSLAGGNNEQFF	TGTGCCAGCAGTTACTCCCTAGCGGGGGGAAACAATGAGCAGTTCTTC
NA	TRBV5-1	NA	15	TRBJ1-3	CASSQGQSSGNTIYF	TGCGCCAGCAGTCAGGGGCAGAGCTCTGGAAACACCATATATTTT
NA	TRBV15	NA	13	TRBJ2-2	CATSRPYTGELFF	TGTGCCACCAGCAGACCTTACACCGGGGAGCTGTTTTTT
TRBD2	TRBV19	NA	16	TRBJ2-7	CASSMGPSGRAGEQYF	TGTGCCAGTAGTATGGGGCCCAGCGGGAGGGCGGGCGAGCAGTACTTC
NA	TRBV18	NA	16	TRBJ1-2	CASSPLGRGAKDGYTF	TGTGCCAGCTCACCACTGGGCAGGGGCGCGAAGGATGGCTACACCTTC
TRBD1	TRBV15	NA	15	TRBJ2-3	CATSREGQPTDTQYF	TGTGCCACCAGCAGAGAGGGACAGCCCACAGATACGCAGTATTTT
NA	TRBV4-2	NA	12	TRBJ2-1	CASSQADYEQFF	TGTGCCAGCAGCCAAGCTGACTATGAGCAGTTCTTC
NA	TRBV6-6	NA	14	TRBJ1-5	CASKGRDINQPQHF	TGTGCCAGCAAAGGCAGGGATATCAATCAGCCCCAGCATTTT
NA	TRBV10-3	NA	11	TRBJ2-7	CAISDSYEQYF	TGTGCCATCAGTGACAGCTACGAGCAGTACTTC
TRBD2	TRBV19	NA	15	TRBJ2-1	CASSPDGGRPNEQFF	TGTGCCAGTAGTCCCGATGGCGGGAGGCCCAATGAGCAGTTCTTC
TRBD1	TRBV11-2	NA	16	TRBJ1-3	CASSRGQGASGNTIYF	TGTGCCAGCAGCCGCGGACAGGGGGCTTCTGGAAACACCATATATTTT
NA	TRBV28	NA	16	TRBJ1-1	CASSFFPRRVNTEAFF	TGTGCCAGCAGTTTCTTTCCACGGCGGGTGAACACTGAAGCTTTCTTT
TRBD1	TRBV4-3	NA	16	TRBJ1-3	CASSQVQGAEGNTIYF	TGCGCCAGCAGCCAAGTGCAGGGGGCGGAAGGAAACACCATATATTTT
TRBD1	TRBV6-6	once	14	TRBJ2-5	CASSRDRFEETQYF	TGTGCCAGCAGCCGGGACAGGTTCGAAGAGACCCAGTACTTC